This is a list of T cell receptor beta chains from one sample in a study of OX40 agonist ivuxolimab in advanced cancers. Some clones are missing from TCRdb's copy, which holds only in-frame ones; the method was immunoSEQ multiplex PCR. This table holds about 73,000 clones, 90% found once. The sample was CD4+ or CD8+ T cells sorted from blood, taken in a trial of the OX40 agonist ivuxolimab. Receptors originate from an adult with an advanced solid tumor such as melanoma, head and neck, liver or kidney cancer. The CDR3 runs from the conserved cysteine through the conserved F or W. The order of the fields is V gene, D gene, clone size, J gene, CDR3 protein, CDR3 DNA. A D gene is named only where the DNA matches it firmly. Size tells how often a clone was seen (once, few, many) or the class of an expanded clone, and some rows leave it out.

v_gene: TRBV7-6
d_gene: TRBD1
abundance: NA
j_gene: TRBJ2-7
CDR3aa: CASSQGGTGGSEQYF
CDR3nt: TGTGCCAGCAGCCAAGGAGGGACAGGGGGCTCCGAGCAGTACTTC

v_gene: TRBV7-8
d_gene: TRBD2
abundance: NA
j_gene: TRBJ2-1
CDR3aa: CASSLERIAGSGEQFF
CDR3nt: TGTGCCAGCAGCTTAGAGCGGATAGCGGGATCCGGTGAGCAGTTCTTC

v_gene: TRBV19
d_gene: NA
abundance: few
j_gene: TRBJ1-1
CDR3aa: CASSKVVRMNTEAFF
CDR3nt: TGTGCCAGTAGTAAGGTCGTCCGTATGAACACTGAAGCTTTCTTT

v_gene: TRBV4-1
d_gene: NA
abundance: NA
j_gene: TRBJ1-4
CDR3aa: CASSQVGSREQGNEKLFF
CDR3nt: TGCGCCAGCAGCCAAGTGGGAAGCAGGGAGCAAGGGAATGAAAAACTGTTTTTT

v_gene: TRBV11-2
d_gene: NA
abundance: once
j_gene: TRBJ2-6
CDR3aa: CASSLGQSGANVLTF
CDR3nt: TGTGCCAGCAGCTTAGGGCAGTCTGGGGCCAACGTCCTGACTTTC

v_gene: TRBV28
d_gene: TRBD2
abundance: NA
j_gene: TRBJ2-1
CDR3aa: CASSFGTRLYNEQFF
CDR3nt: TGTGCCAGCAGTTTCGGGACTAGACTCTACAATGAGCAGTTCTTC

v_gene: TRBV18
d_gene: NA
abundance: NA
j_gene: TRBJ2-5
CDR3aa: CASSALETQYF
CDR3nt: TGTGCCAGCTCAGCCCTCGAAACCCAGTACTTC

v_gene: TRBV7-7
d_gene: NA
abundance: NA
j_gene: TRBJ2-2
CDR3aa: CASRDEATGELFF
CDR3nt: TGTGCTAGCAGGGACGAGGCCACCGGGGAGCTGTTTTTT

v_gene: TRBV6-5
d_gene: TRBD2
abundance: NA
j_gene: TRBJ2-2
CDR3aa: CASTEGLAGTGELFF
CDR3nt: TGTGCCAGCACCGAGGGACTAGCGGGTACCGGGGAGCTGTTTTTT

v_gene: TRBV28
d_gene: TRBD1
abundance: NA
j_gene: TRBJ1-5
CDR3aa: CASSQPGGGNQPQHF
CDR3nt: TGTGCCAGCAGTCAACCAGGGGGCGGTAATCAGCCCCAGCATTTT

v_gene: TRBV20-1
d_gene: NA
abundance: NA
j_gene: TRBJ2-7
CDR3aa: CSARDLREQYF
CDR3nt: TGCAGTGCTAGAGATTTACGCGAGCAGTACTTC

v_gene: TRBV19
d_gene: NA
abundance: NA
j_gene: TRBJ1-5
CDR3aa: CASARGMDSNQPQHF
CDR3nt: TGTGCCAGTGCCCGGGGCATGGATAGCAATCAGCCCCAGCATTTT

v_gene: TRBV9
d_gene: NA
abundance: NA
j_gene: TRBJ2-2
CDR3aa: CASSPHPFGGELFF
CDR3nt: TGTGCCAGCAGCCCCCACCCATTTGGGGGGGAGCTGTTTTTT

v_gene: TRBV25-1
d_gene: NA
abundance: once
j_gene: TRBJ1-6
CDR3aa: CASSERQRSPLHF
CDR3nt: TGTGCCAGCAGTGAAAGGCAGCGATCACCCCTCCACTTT

v_gene: TRBV7-8
d_gene: NA
abundance: NA
j_gene: TRBJ1-5
CDR3aa: CASSLGSAGNNQPQHF
CDR3nt: TGTGCCAGCAGCTTAGGATCCGCGGGGAACAATCAGCCCCAGCATTTT

v_gene: TRBV19
d_gene: NA
abundance: NA
j_gene: TRBJ2-7
CDR3aa: CASSIRTHSYEQYF
CDR3nt: TGTGCCAGTAGTATAAGAACACACTCCTACGAGCAGTACTTC

v_gene: TRBV18
d_gene: TRBD1
abundance: NA
j_gene: TRBJ1-1
CDR3aa: CASSPPGQGSTEAFF
CDR3nt: TGTGCCAGCTCACCACCGGGACAGGGATCCACTGAAGCTTTCTTT

v_gene: TRBV30
d_gene: NA
abundance: NA
j_gene: TRBJ2-3
CDR3aa: CAWSDEESTDTQYF
CDR3nt: TGTGCCTGGAGTGACGAGGAGAGCACAGATACGCAGTATTTT

v_gene: TRBV11-3
d_gene: NA
abundance: NA
j_gene: TRBJ2-3
CDR3aa: CASSFNRLTQYF
CDR3nt: TGTGCCAGCAGCTTTAATCGGTTGACGCAGTATTTT

v_gene: TRBV18
d_gene: NA
abundance: NA
j_gene: TRBJ2-7
CDR3aa: CASSPITNSYEQYF
CDR3nt: TGTGCCAGCTCACCCATAACAAACTCCTACGAGCAGTACTTC

v_gene: TRBV6-4
d_gene: NA
abundance: NA
j_gene: TRBJ1-5
CDR3aa: CARGGGLASNQPQHF
CDR3nt: TGTGCCAGAGGGGGAGGGCTGGCGAGCAATCAGCCCCAGCATTTT

v_gene: TRBV5-1
d_gene: NA
abundance: NA
j_gene: TRBJ2-1
CDR3aa: CASSISQSSYNEQFF
CDR3nt: TGCGCCAGCAGTATCTCTCAGAGCTCCTACAATGAGCAGTTCTTC

v_gene: TRBV5-1
d_gene: NA
abundance: once
j_gene: TRBJ2-7
CDR3aa: CASSLNPSYEQYF
CDR3nt: TGCGCCAGCAGCTTGAACCCCTCCTACGAGCAGTACTTC

v_gene: TRBV5-4
d_gene: NA
abundance: NA
j_gene: TRBJ1-2
CDR3aa: CASSPREGYGYTF
CDR3nt: TGTGCCAGCAGCCCGAGGGAGGGCTATGGCTACACCTTC

v_gene: TRBV5-1
d_gene: NA
abundance: NA
j_gene: TRBJ2-7
CDR3aa: CASSLAPAGSSGAYEQYF
CDR3nt: TGCGCCAGCAGCTTGGCGCCCGCGGGATCAAGTGGGGCCTACGAGCAGTACTTC

v_gene: TRBV7-3
d_gene: NA
abundance: NA
j_gene: TRBJ2-5
CDR3aa: CASSIDSGTQYF
CDR3nt: TGTGCCAGCAGCATAGATTCGGGGACCCAGTACTTC

v_gene: TRBV2
d_gene: TRBD2
abundance: NA
j_gene: TRBJ2-7
CDR3aa: CASGRGGVPYEQYF
CDR3nt: TGTGCCAGCGGAAGGGGAGGGGTCCCCTACGAGCAGTACTTC

v_gene: TRBV27
d_gene: TRBD2
abundance: few
j_gene: TRBJ2-7
CDR3aa: CASSNSIRWGRAYEQYF
CDR3nt: TGTGCCAGCAGTAATTCTATCCGGTGGGGGAGGGCCTACGAGCAGTACTTC

v_gene: TRBV15
d_gene: NA
abundance: NA
j_gene: TRBJ1-1
CDR3aa: CATSRDGQNTEAFF
CDR3nt: TGTGCCACCAGCAGGGATGGTCAGAACACTGAAGCTTTCTTT

v_gene: TRBV29-1
d_gene: NA
abundance: NA
j_gene: TRBJ2-1
CDR3aa: CSVVRGVGNEQFF
CDR3nt: TGCAGCGTTGTCAGGGGAGTTGGGAATGAGCAGTTCTTC

v_gene: TRBV27
d_gene: NA
abundance: NA
j_gene: TRBJ1-2
CDR3aa: CASSLNLGAGGYTF
CDR3nt: TGTGCCAGCAGTTTAAATCTCGGGGCGGGGGGCTACACCTTC

v_gene: TRBV28
d_gene: TRBD1
abundance: once
j_gene: TRBJ2-2
CDR3aa: CASRKPGQGRSNGELFF
CDR3nt: TGTGCCAGCAGAAAACCCGGACAGGGGAGGTCGAACGGGGAGCTGTTTTTT

v_gene: TRBV27
d_gene: NA
abundance: NA
j_gene: TRBJ2-5
CDR3aa: CASSVTGTNRETQYF
CDR3nt: TGTGCCAGCAGTGTTACCGGGACCAACCGGGAGACCCAGTACTTC

v_gene: TRBV6-5
d_gene: NA
abundance: NA
j_gene: TRBJ2-5
CDR3aa: CASSYTGVRETQYF
CDR3nt: TGTGCCAGCAGTTACACGGGAGTACGGGAGACCCAGTACTTC

v_gene: TRBV5-1
d_gene: TRBD2
abundance: NA
j_gene: TRBJ2-7
CDR3aa: CASSPRTSGSYEQYF
CDR3nt: TGCGCCAGCAGCCCCCGGACTAGCGGGAGCTACGAGCAGTACTTC

v_gene: TRBV30
d_gene: NA
abundance: NA
j_gene: TRBJ2-3
CDR3aa: CAWRGSTDTQYF
CDR3nt: TGTGCCTGGAGAGGCAGCACAGATACGCAGTATTTT

v_gene: TRBV6-5
d_gene: TRBD1
abundance: once
j_gene: TRBJ2-5
CDR3aa: CASRTTGAGTQYF
CDR3nt: TGTGCCAGCAGAACCACAGGGGCGGGGACCCAGTACTTC

v_gene: TRBV18
d_gene: TRBD1
abundance: NA
j_gene: TRBJ2-7
CDR3aa: CASSPKGASYEQYF
CDR3nt: TGTGCCAGCTCACCAAAGGGGGCAAGCTACGAGCAGTACTTC

v_gene: TRBV6-1
d_gene: NA
abundance: NA
j_gene: TRBJ2-5
CDR3aa: CASSEARGRGETQYF
CDR3nt: TGTGCCAGCAGTGAAGCTAGGGGGAGGGGAGAGACCCAGTACTTC

v_gene: TRBV6-5
d_gene: NA
abundance: NA
j_gene: TRBJ2-7
CDR3aa: CASTEGGLPPYEQYF
CDR3nt: TGTGCCAGCACCGAGGGGGGACTTCCCCCCTACGAGCAGTACTTC

v_gene: TRBV7-6
d_gene: NA
abundance: NA
j_gene: TRBJ2-3
CDR3aa: CASSPGGDTQYF
CDR3nt: TGTGCCAGCAGCCCTGGCGGGGATACGCAGTATTTT

v_gene: TRBV2
d_gene: NA
abundance: NA
j_gene: TRBJ2-1
CDR3aa: CASSLGILPVDEQFF
CDR3nt: TGTGCCAGTTCCTTAGGTATCCTACCCGTGGATGAGCAGTTCTTC

v_gene: TRBV7-9
d_gene: NA
abundance: NA
j_gene: TRBJ2-5
CDR3aa: CASSLNRRTSFIETQYF
CDR3nt: TGTGCCAGCAGCTTAAATCGTAGGACTTCCTTTATCGAGACCCAGTACTTC

v_gene: TRBV19
d_gene: NA
abundance: NA
j_gene: TRBJ1-3
CDR3aa: CASTPWSGLSSGNTIYF
CDR3nt: TGTGCCAGTACCCCTTGGTCGGGCCTAAGCTCTGGAAACACCATATATTTT

v_gene: TRBV19
d_gene: NA
abundance: NA
j_gene: TRBJ1-2
CDR3aa: CASSIEGQNYGYTF
CDR3nt: TGTGCCAGTAGTATAGAAGGGCAGAACTATGGCTACACCTTC

v_gene: TRBV7-2
d_gene: NA
abundance: once
j_gene: TRBJ2-4
CDR3aa: CASSFTAGKNIQYF
CDR3nt: TGTGCCAGCAGCTTTACAGCCGGCAAAAACATTCAGTACTTC

v_gene: TRBV7-2
d_gene: TRBD2
abundance: once
j_gene: TRBJ2-3
CDR3aa: CASSLPEPLAGDTQYF
CDR3nt: TGTGCCAGCAGCTTACCGGAGCCCCTAGCGGGAGATACGCAGTATTTT

v_gene: TRBV30
d_gene: NA
abundance: few
j_gene: TRBJ2-4
CDR3aa: CAWSDRARSKNIQYF
CDR3nt: TGTGCCTGGAGTGATAGGGCAAGGTCCAAAAACATTCAGTACTTC

v_gene: TRBV5-1
d_gene: TRBD2
abundance: NA
j_gene: TRBJ2-3
CDR3aa: CASRRLAGSTDTQYF
CDR3nt: TGCGCCAGCAGACGACTAGCAGGGAGCACAGATACGCAGTATTTT

v_gene: TRBV6-6
d_gene: NA
abundance: NA
j_gene: TRBJ2-1
CDR3aa: CASRGGGGNEQFF
CDR3nt: TGTGCCAGCAGAGGGGGAGGAGGCAATGAGCAGTTCTTC

v_gene: TRBV2
d_gene: NA
abundance: NA
j_gene: TRBJ2-7
CDR3aa: CASSGGLGYEQYF
CDR3nt: TGTGCCAGCAGTGGGGGACTTGGTTACGAGCAGTACTTC

v_gene: TRBV28
d_gene: NA
abundance: NA
j_gene: TRBJ1-2
CDR3aa: CAATAGAYGYTF
CDR3nt: TGTGCCGCAACGGCAGGAGCCTATGGCTACACCTTC

v_gene: TRBV2
d_gene: NA
abundance: NA
j_gene: TRBJ1-6
CDR3aa: CASSDNSPLHF
CDR3nt: TGTGCCAGCAGTGACAACTCACCCCTCCACTTT